The 24 T cell receptor beta chains listed next were all sequenced from one sample in a study of somatic mutations in cytotoxic T cells in rheumatoid arthritis. Data came from immunoSEQ multiplex PCR; TCRdb stores just in-frame clones and leaves some out. This table holds approximately 9,400 clones, about 84% found once. The source material was CD8+ T cells sorted from blood. The receptors come from an adult with rheumatoid arthritis.

The V call is TRBV28, the J call TRBJ2-3, with 8 bases fitting TRBD2. V dropped 3 bases and J dropped 3; count of bases not matched to a gene: 5. The CDR3 length is 15 residues. Germline CDR1 and CDR2: MDHEN and SYDVKM. For the CDR3, the DNA is TGTGCCAGCAGTTTTCGGGCGGGGGGTACAGATACGCAGTATTTT. Translating gives CASSFRAGGTDTQYF.

The CDR3 reads CSARPNYTF. The CDR3 coding sequence is TGCAGTGCTCGACCGAACTACACCTTC. The J gene is TRBJ1-2, the V gene TRBV20-1; the D is unclear. This CDR3 region has 9 residues. With 5 bases removed from V and 10 bases from J, the gap between germline ends came to 8 bases. Germline CDR1 and CDR2: DFQATT and SNEGSKA (reference sequence).

The chain combines TRBV20-1 with TRBJ1-4; 10 nucleotides align to TRBD1. The germline gives CDR1 DFQATT, CDR2 SNEGSKA (reference sequence). This CDR3 has 10 residues. Trimming took 6 bases from V and 14 from J; bases not matched to a gene: 3. The CDR3 DNA reads as TGCAGTGCGCAGGACAGGGGGCTGTTTTTT. It is translated as CSAQDRGLFF.

This clone was counted only a few times. This chain connects TRBV5-1 to TRBJ2-7; tentatively, D is TRBD1 or TRBD2 (5 bases each). V was shortened by 0 bases and J by 2 bases, with 12 bases between the two germline ends. There are 15 residues in the CDR3. The germline gives CDR1 SGHRS, CDR2 YFSETQ. CDR3 loop: CASSLGWDGTYEQYF. The CDR3 DNA follows: TGCGCCAGCAGCTTGGGTTGGGACGGGACCTACGAGCAGTACTTC. The entire variable domain, with the rest obtained from reference TRBV5-1 and TRBJ2-7, is as follows: KAGVTQTPRYLIKTRGQQVTLSCSPISGHRSVSWYQQTPGQGLQFLFEYFSETQRNKGNFPGRFSGRQFSNSRSEMNVSTLELGDSALYLCASSLGWDGTYEQYFGPGTRLTVT.

The chain employs TRBV29-1 and TRBJ2-7; TRBD1 matches 10 bases. The CDR3 spans 13 residues. Germline CDR1 SQVTM, CDR2 ANQGSEA. J was trimmed by 1 base and V by 7 bases; bases with no gene match: 4. CDR3 residues: CSAGTGVSYEQYF. The DNA for the CDR3 is TGCAGCGCGGGGACAGGGGTTTCCTACGAGCAGTACTTC.

V and J are TRBV30 and TRBJ2-1, with 10 bases matching TRBD2. Germline CDR1 and CDR2: GTSNPN and SVGIG (reference sequence). J lost 7 bases, V lost 5 bases, and 2 bases had no gene match. This CDR3 is built from 12 residues. CDR3 nucleotides: TGTGCCTGGGGAGCGGGGGGGAATGAGCAGTTCTTC. This translates into CAWGAGGNEQFF.

The J gene is TRBJ1-3, the V gene TRBV19; D might be TRBD1 (6 bases). V was trimmed by 3 bases and J by 1 base, leaving 10 bases between them. This CDR3 is built from 15 residues. The germline gives CDR1 LNHDA, CDR2 SQIVND (reference sequence). The CDR3 sequence is CASSIGGTSGNTIYF. Written as DNA, the CDR3 is TGTGCCAGTAGTATTGGGGGCACTTCTGGAAACACCATATATTTT.

Written as DNA, the CDR3 is TGTGCCAGCAGCCCGACCCCCACAGGGGGCGCGGGCGAGCAGTACTTC. It is translated as CASSPTPTGGAGEQYF. The chain links TRBV5-5 to TRBJ2-7, with 9 nucleotides matching TRBD1. Germline values: CDR1 SGHKS, CDR2 YYEKEE (reference sequence). The CDR3 runs to 16 residues. V lost 4 bases to trimming and J lost 6 bases; unmatched junction nucleotides: 14.

A few counts support this clone. CDR3 region: CASSSAPGRSPLHF. The CDR3 region has the DNA TGTGCCAGCAGTTCCGCCCCAGGGAGATCACCCCTCCACTTT. V is TRBV27 and J is TRBJ1-6; D is perhaps TRBD1 (5 bases). V gave up 4 bases and J gave up 10 bases, with 14 bases separating them. This CDR3 spans 14 amino acids. Germline CDR1 reads MNHEY; CDR2 reads SMNVEV (reference sequence).

This clone was detected a few times. V usage is TRBV19 and J usage is TRBJ1-1; no firm D call. CDR3 length equals 11 residues. V lost 4 bases and J 2 bases, leaving 2 bases between the germline ends. Germline values: CDR1 LNHDA, CDR2 SQIVND (reference sequence). As DNA, the CDR3 is TGTGCCAGTAGTACAAACACTGAAGCTTTCTTT. It encodes CASSTNTEAFF.

This clone turned up a few times. This rearrangement joins TRBV19 to TRBJ1-2, with 10 positions matching TRBD1. The length of the CDR3 is 14 residues. The germline V gene encodes CDR1 LNHDA and CDR2 SQIVND (reference sequence). V shed 7 bases and J 7 bases; nucleotides not matched to a gene: 9. This CDR3 is CASTLTGGAVGYTF. CDR3 in DNA: TGTGCCAGTACCCTGACAGGGGGCGCGGTTGGCTACACCTTC.

This clone appeared a single time. J is TRBJ1-5 and V is TRBV6-6; D gene unclear. Germline CDR1 reads MNHNY; CDR2 reads SVGAGI (reference sequence). The CDR3 covers 13 residues. The V end was cut by 3 bases, the J end by 5 bases, with 8 bases between. DNA of the CDR3: TGTGCCAGCAGTTATCTAAACCATCAGCCCCAGCATTTT. It translates to CASSYLNHQPQHF.

This chain connects TRBV2 to TRBJ2-1; D not resolved. The V and J ends lost 3 bases and 4 bases respectively, with 7 bases between them. The CDR3 totals 13 residues. Per germline, CDR1 SNHLY and CDR2 FYNNEI. In nucleotides, the CDR3 is TGTGCCAGCAGTGATCACGAGTACAATGAGCAGTTCTTC. It is translated as CASSDHEYNEQFF. Complete variable domain (other parts from reference TRBV2 and TRBJ2-1): EPEVTQTPSHQVTQMGQEVILRCVPISNHLYFYWYRQILGQKVEFLVSFYNNEISEKSEIFDDQFSVERPDGSNFTLKIRSTKLEDSAMYFCASSDHEYNEQFFGPGTRLTVL.

V is TRBV29-1 and J is TRBJ2-6, with D hard to call. Germline CDR1 and CDR2: SQVTM and ANQGSEA. Trimming left V 3 bases short and J 0 bases short, with 6 bases between. The length of the CDR3 is 14 residues. The CDR3 spells CSVEGSSGANVLTF. The CDR3 region has the DNA TGCAGCGTTGAGGGTTCCTCTGGGGCCAACGTCCTGACTTTC.

This clone was counted a single time. V is TRBV9 and J is TRBJ2-7; 11 bases agree with TRBD2. This CDR3 spans 14 amino acids. The J segment lost 3 bases and the V segment lost 5 bases, leaving 4 bases of the junction unmatched. CDR1 is SGDLS, CDR2 YYNGEE, per germline. This CDR3 reads CASSAGTSGYEQYF. CDR3 nucleotide sequence: TGTGCCAGCAGTGCCGGGACTAGCGGCTACGAGCAGTACTTC.

CDR3 sequence reads: CASSRKGQGYYEQYF. The CDR3, as DNA: TGTGCCAGCAGTCGAAAGGGGCAGGGGTACTACGAGCAGTACTTC. The chain joins TRBV25-1 to TRBJ2-7, with a tentative D call TRBD1 (6 bases). The V gene lost 5 bases and the J gene lost 3 bases, with 17 bases spanning the gap. Germline V CDR1 and CDR2: MGHDK, SYGVNS. This CDR3 comprises 15 residues.

This sequence joins TRBV5-5 and TRBJ1-5, with TRBD1 as a possible D gene (6 bases). CDR3 size: 14 residues. CDR1 SGHKS and CDR2 YYEKEE come from the germline V gene (reference sequence). V was cut by 3 bases and J by 3 bases, with 10 bases left in between. The chain's CDR3 is CASSSGQYNQPQHF. DNA for the CDR3: TGTGCCAGCAGCTCTGGACAGTACAATCAGCCCCAGCATTTT. The variable domain in full, completed from reference TRBV5-5 and TRBJ1-5, reads DAGVTQSPTHLIKTRGQQVTLRCSPISGHKSVSWYQQVLGQGPQFIFQYYEKEERGRGNFPDRFSARQFPNYSSELNVNALLLGDSALYLCASSSGQYNQPQHFGDGTRLSIL.

CDR3 sequence: CASSLGLGPYEQYF. The CDR3 bases are TGTGCCAGCAGCTTAGGCCTGGGTCCCTACGAGCAGTACTTC. The chain carries TRBV7-2 and TRBJ2-7; D gene uncertain. There are 14 residues in the CDR3. Germline loops: CDR1 SGHTA, CDR2 FQGNSA. The V and J ends lost 1 base and 2 bases respectively, with 9 bases between them.

This clone was observed a handful of times. J is TRBJ2-7 and V is TRBV7-9, with D perhaps matching TRBD2 (6 bases). V lost 2 bases to trimming and J lost 2 bases, with 13 bases between them. The CDR3 totals 15 residues. CDR1 and CDR2 (germline): SEHNR, FQNEAQ (reference sequence). The CDR3: CASSLRGLLPYEQYF. For the CDR3, the DNA is TGTGCCAGCAGCTTAAGGGGACTCCTGCCCTACGAGCAGTACTTC.

This rearrangement joins TRBV5-1 to TRBJ1-4; maybe TRBD1 (5 bases). V was cut by 4 bases and J by 5 bases, with 12 bases left in between. The CDR3 extends over 14 amino acids. Germline-derived CDR1 and CDR2 are SGHRS and YFSETQ. As DNA, the CDR3 is TGCGCCAGCAGCCCAGGGCTCCTGAATGAAAAACTGTTTTTT. Its translation is CASSPGLLNEKLFF.

This clone has only a few counts. Other nucleotide sequences in the sample specify the same CDR3. CDR3: CASSLDRSYEQYF. The CDR3 DNA reads TGTGCCAGCAGCTTGGACAGATCCTACGAGCAGTACTTC. The J gene is TRBJ2-7, the V gene TRBV5-4; no clear D. There are 13 residues in the CDR3. Germline-derived CDR1 and CDR2 are SGHNT and YYREEE (reference sequence). Trimming took off 0 bases at V and 1 base at J, with 5 bases between the two ends.

The chain uses TRBV5-6 and TRBJ2-7; TRBD1 aligns across 7 bases. The CDR3 has 13 residues. Germline-derived CDR1 and CDR2 are SGHDT and YYEEEE. V lost 3 bases to trimming and J lost 2 bases; unmatched junction nucleotides: 2. CDR3 in DNA: TGTGCCAGCAGCTGGGACAGTGCCTACGAGCAGTACTTC. Encoded protein: CASSWDSAYEQYF.

The rearrangement links TRBV6-4 to TRBJ2-3; TRBD2 agrees at 10 bases. V lost 5 bases and J lost 4; bases outside the gene matches: 6. The CDR3 has 15 amino acids. Germline lookup yields CDR1 MRHNA and CDR2 SNTAGT. CDR3 in DNA: TGTGCCAGCAGTCCAAGCGGGGGGGCAGCAGATACGCAGTATTTT. Translation: CASSPSGGAADTQYF.

This chain links TRBV9 with TRBJ2-1; D is perhaps TRBD1 or TRBD2 (5 bases each). Trimming took off 0 bases at V and 5 bases at J, with 12 bases between the two ends. This CDR3 spans 15 amino acids. Germline V gene data show CDR1 as SGDLS and CDR2 as YYNGEE. CDR3 coding DNA: TGTGCCAGCAGCGTAGCGTGGGGGTTGGACAATGAGCAGTTCTTC. Translation gives CASSVAWGLDNEQFF.